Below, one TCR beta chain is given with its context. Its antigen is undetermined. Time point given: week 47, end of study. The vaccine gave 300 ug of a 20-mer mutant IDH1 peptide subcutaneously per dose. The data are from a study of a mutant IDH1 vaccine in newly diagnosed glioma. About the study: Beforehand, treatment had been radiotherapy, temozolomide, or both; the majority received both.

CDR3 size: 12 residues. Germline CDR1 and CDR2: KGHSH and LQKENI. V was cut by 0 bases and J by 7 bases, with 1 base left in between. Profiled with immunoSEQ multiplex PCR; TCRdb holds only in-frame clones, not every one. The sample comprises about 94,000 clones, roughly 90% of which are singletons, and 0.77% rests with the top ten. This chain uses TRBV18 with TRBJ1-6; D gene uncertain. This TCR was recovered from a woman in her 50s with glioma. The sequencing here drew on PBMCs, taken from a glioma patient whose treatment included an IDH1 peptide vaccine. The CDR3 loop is CASSPPNSPLHF. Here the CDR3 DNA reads TGTGCCAGCTCACCACCGAATTCACCCCTCCACTTT.